This T cell receptor beta chain is from a study of T cells in Graves' hyperthyroidism and ophthalmopathy. The CDR3 is made up of 15 amino acids. Germline V gives CDR1 SEHNR, CDR2 FQNEAQ (reference sequence). This clonotype was seen a few times. Its ends do not fully match the called genes, so a read error is possible. Researchers took RNA transcripts and amplified the TCR beta CDR3 regions from them. First-round RT-PCR targeting the TCR CDR3 was performed with the HTBI primer set. Each CDR3 protein is one row after TCRdb ran MiXCR on the multiplex PCR reads. The data show some 580,000 distinct CDR3 sequences, 16% seen once.

The sample taken for sequencing was blood. The clonotype comes from a woman aged 40 to 49 with Graves' ophthalmopathy. The chain links TRBV7-9 to TRBJ2-1; D is unclear. Here the CDR3 DNA reads TGTGCCAGCAGCTTAGCAGGGTACTCCTACACTGAGCAGTTCTTC. Encoded protein: CASSLAGYSYTEQFF.